Below, 8 T cell receptor beta chains from the same sample are listed, as sequenced in a study of blood T cell repertoires in COVID-19. TCRdb's table, derived via immunoSEQ multiplex PCR, lists solely in-frame clones and lacks some. This sample has about 56,000 clones; roughly 87% occur once, and the top ten carry roughly 3.5%. The source material was peripheral blood. The receptors shown here come from a man aged 45-65 years with active COVID-19.

This chain joins TRBV18 and TRBJ2-7; tentative D call: TRBD2 (7 bases). Trimming left V 5 bases short and J 5 bases short, with 19 bases between. The CDR3 spans 15 residues. Germline CDR1 and CDR2: KGHSH and LQKENI. The CDR3 bases are TGTGCCAGCTCAGGCGGCGTGGCGGGGGCCCACGAGCAGTACTTC. Protein product: CASSGGVAGAHEQYF. Full variable domain (outside the CDR3, taken from reference TRBV18 and TRBJ2-7): NAGVMQNPRHLVRRRGQEARLRCSPMKGHSHVYWYRQLPEEGLKFMVYLQKENIIDESGMPKERFSAEFPKEGPSILRIQQVVRGDSAAYFCASSGGVAGAHEQYFGPGTRLTVT.

This clone was seen only once. The genes are TRBV6-1 and TRBJ1-1; 7 bases fit TRBD1. V trimming: 0 bases; J trimming: 1 base; junction bases outside the gene matches: 8. The CDR3 runs 17 residues. Per the germline V gene, CDR1 is MNHNS and CDR2 is SASEGT. CDR3 sequence: CASSEALQGRENTEAFF. CDR3 DNA sequence: TGTGCCAGCAGTGAAGCCCTACAGGGGCGGGAGAACACTGAAGCTTTCTTT.

The V and J genes are TRBV3-1 (or the pseudogene TRBV3-2) and TRBJ2-1, with D tentatively TRBD1 (6 bases). The CDR3 totals 12 residues. Trimming left V 5 bases short and J 12 bases short, with 14 bases between. Germline V gives CDR1 LGHDT, CDR2 YNNKEL (reference sequence). CDR3 region: CASSSGALAQFF. CDR3 DNA: TGTGCCAGCAGCTCAGGGGCATTAGCGCAGTTCTTC.

This clone was found a few times. CDR3 sequence (DNA): TGCGCCAGCAGCCAAGGGGGACAGGGATACGAGCAGTACTTC. Translating gives CASSQGGQGYEQYF. V gene TRBV4-1 combines with J gene TRBJ2-7; 9 bases are a match to TRBD1. V lost 1 base and J lost 4; bases outside the gene matches: 2. This CDR3 has 14 residues. Germline loops: CDR1 MGHRA, CDR2 YSYEKL.

CDR3 protein: CASSLRPGGNTEAFF. CDR3 bases: TGCGCCAGCAGCTTGCGGCCCGGGGGGAACACTGAAGCTTTCTTT. The chain carries TRBV5-1 and TRBJ1-1, with a possible D match to TRBD1 (5 bases). The CDR3 has 15 residues. Germline values: CDR1 SGHRS, CDR2 YFSETQ. V was trimmed by 1 base and J by 1 base, leaving 11 bases between them.

V gene TRBV4-3 combines with J gene TRBJ2-7, with D perhaps matching TRBD1 (6 bases). This CDR3 comprises 13 residues. CDR1 is LGHNA, CDR2 YSLEER, per germline. V was pared by 11 bases and J by 0 bases, with 14 bases between. The CDR3: CALRQVHSYEQYF. DNA for the CDR3: TGCGCCCTAAGACAGGTTCACTCCTACGAGCAGTACTTC.

This chain links TRBV5-4 with TRBJ1-6; tentatively, D is TRBD1 (5 bases). Germline loops: CDR1 SGHNT, CDR2 YYREEE (reference sequence). V dropped 7 bases and J dropped 8 bases, with 13 bases sitting between them. This CDR3 contains 13 residues. The CDR3 DNA reads TGTGCCAGCCACGGCAGGGTTGATTCACCCCTCCACTTT. Its protein product is CASHGRVDSPLHF.

This sequence joins TRBV9 and TRBJ2-2, with a weak D call TRBD1 (6 bases). This CDR3 comprises 14 residues. V lost 3 bases and J 7 bases, leaving 13 bases between the germline ends. CDR1 and CDR2 from the germline V gene are SGDLS and YYNGEE. The CDR3 reads CASSAVGASGELFF. The CDR3 DNA is TGTGCCAGCAGCGCCGTGGGGGCGAGCGGGGAGCTGTTTTTT.